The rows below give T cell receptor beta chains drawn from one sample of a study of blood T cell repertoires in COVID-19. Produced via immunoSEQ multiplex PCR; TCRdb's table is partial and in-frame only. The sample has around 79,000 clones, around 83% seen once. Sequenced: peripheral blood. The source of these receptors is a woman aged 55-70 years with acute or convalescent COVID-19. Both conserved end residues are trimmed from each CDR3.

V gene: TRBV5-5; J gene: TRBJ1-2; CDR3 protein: ASSPPSGVYGYT
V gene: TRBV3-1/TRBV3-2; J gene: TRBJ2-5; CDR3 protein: ASSQETGRGVTQY
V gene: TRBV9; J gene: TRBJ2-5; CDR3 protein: ASSVTGGVETQY
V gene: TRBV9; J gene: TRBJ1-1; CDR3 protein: ASSPGQGAAF
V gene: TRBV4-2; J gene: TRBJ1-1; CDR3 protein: ASSPTGGQGVFTEAF
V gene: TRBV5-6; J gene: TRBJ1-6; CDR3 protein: ASSAESYNSPLH
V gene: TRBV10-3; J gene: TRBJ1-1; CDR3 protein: AISESRGTQGGAGRMNTEAF
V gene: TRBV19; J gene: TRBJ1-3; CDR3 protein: ASSLGQSSGNTIY
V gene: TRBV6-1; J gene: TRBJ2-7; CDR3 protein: ASSETGYHSYEQY
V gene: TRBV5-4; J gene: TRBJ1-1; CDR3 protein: ASSQGSNTEAF
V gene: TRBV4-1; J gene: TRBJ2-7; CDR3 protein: ASSQDTPDRGLYEQY
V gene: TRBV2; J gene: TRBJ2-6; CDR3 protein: ASSAGIGANVLT
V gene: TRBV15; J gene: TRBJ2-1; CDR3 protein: ATSRDRGAGYNEQF
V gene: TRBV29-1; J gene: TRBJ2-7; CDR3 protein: SVHQGSVYEQY
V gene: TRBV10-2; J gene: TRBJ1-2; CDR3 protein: ASRPGQPTGYT
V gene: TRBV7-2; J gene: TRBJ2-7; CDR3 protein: ASSLLAGGVHEQY
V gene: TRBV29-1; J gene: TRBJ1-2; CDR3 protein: SATDGGNGYT
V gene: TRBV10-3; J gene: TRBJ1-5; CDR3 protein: AISGGREGNQPQH
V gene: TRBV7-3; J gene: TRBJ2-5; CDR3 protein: ASSPLAGGRETQY
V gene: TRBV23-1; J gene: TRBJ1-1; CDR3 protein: ASSHGGAIGFTEAF
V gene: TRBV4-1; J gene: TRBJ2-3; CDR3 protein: ASSQEEFSRTDTQY
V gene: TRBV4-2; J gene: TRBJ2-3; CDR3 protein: ASSQGVQGATDTQY
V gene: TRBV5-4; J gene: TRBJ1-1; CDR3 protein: ASSLAGLANTEAF
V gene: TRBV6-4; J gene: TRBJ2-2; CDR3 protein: ASSGTNTGELF
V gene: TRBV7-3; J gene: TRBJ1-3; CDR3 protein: ASSLSGTGGNTIY
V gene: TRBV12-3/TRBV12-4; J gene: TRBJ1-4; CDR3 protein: ASRRRGELF
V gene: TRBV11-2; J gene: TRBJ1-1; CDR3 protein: ASSSQAGIGF
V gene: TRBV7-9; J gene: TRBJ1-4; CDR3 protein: ASSLTQGVGEKLF
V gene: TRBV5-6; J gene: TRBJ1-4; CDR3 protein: ASSFGTVANEKLF
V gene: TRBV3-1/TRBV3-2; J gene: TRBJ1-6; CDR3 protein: ASSPAGHGTPLH
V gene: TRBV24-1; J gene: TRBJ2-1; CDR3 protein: ATSDPQTETSSYNEQF
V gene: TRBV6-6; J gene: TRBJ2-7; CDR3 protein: ASSVQGAREQY
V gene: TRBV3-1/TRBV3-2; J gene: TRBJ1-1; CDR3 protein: ASSQGRTGGAF
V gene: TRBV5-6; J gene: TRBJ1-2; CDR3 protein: ASSLRQGSGYT
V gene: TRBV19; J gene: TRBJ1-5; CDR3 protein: ASTLTWAGNQPQH
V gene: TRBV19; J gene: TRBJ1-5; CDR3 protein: ASSGRAAYSNQPQH
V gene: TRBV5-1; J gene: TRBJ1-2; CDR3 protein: ASSPRTASNYGYT
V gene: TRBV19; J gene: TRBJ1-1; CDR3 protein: ASSISRTGGNTEAF